The table lists the clone carrying this TCR beta chain with many counts. A sample-barcoded 5' primer and a J-beta primer mix were used in a second PCR of about 7 to 12 cycles. MiXCR, applied by TCRdb to the 5' RACE reads, yields one record per CDR3 protein. There are some 1.7 million distinct CDR3 sequences in the sample; 28% occur only once, and roughly 8% lies in the top ten. The data were obtained in a study of blood T cells in healthy people across ages. The CDR3 runs 14 residues. Germline CDR1 and CDR2: SGHVS and FNYEAQ. Trimming stripped 5 bases from V and 5 bases from J, with 15 bases between. Material: blood. The receptor was derived from a woman aged 30 to 39 in good health. The genes are TRBV7-6 and TRBJ2-5; maybe TRBD2 (6 bases). The CDR3 DNA reads TGTGCCAGCAGCCAACCGGAGGAGGGTGAGACCCAGTACTTC. Translating it yields CASSQPEEGETQYF.